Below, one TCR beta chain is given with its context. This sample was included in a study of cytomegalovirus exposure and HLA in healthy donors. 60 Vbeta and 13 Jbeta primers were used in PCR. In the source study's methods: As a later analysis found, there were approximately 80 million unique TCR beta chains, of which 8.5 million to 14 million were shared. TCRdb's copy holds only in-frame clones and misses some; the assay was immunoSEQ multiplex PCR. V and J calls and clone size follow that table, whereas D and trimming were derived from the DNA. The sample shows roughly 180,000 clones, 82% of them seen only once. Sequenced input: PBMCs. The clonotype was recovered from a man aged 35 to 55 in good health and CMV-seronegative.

CDR3 bases: TGCGCCAGCAGCTTGGCCGTGCAGGTTAGAACAGATACGCAGTATTTT. Amino acids: CASSLAVQVRTDTQYF. The chain is built from TRBV5-1 and TRBJ2-3; D is ambiguous. Germline loops: CDR1 SGHRS, CDR2 YFSETQ. V was trimmed by 0 bases and J by 3 bases, leaving 14 bases between them. The CDR3 contains 16 residues.